A single sample is the source of the 5 T cell receptor beta chains below, sequenced in a study of blood T cell repertoires in COVID-19. The method was immunoSEQ multiplex PCR; TCRdb's version includes in-frame clones alone and lacks a portion of them. The table shows about 260,000 clones, with roughly 84% occurring only once. The sample taken for sequencing was peripheral blood. These receptors originate from a woman aged 40 to 49 who had recovered from COVID-19.

The chain couples TRBV24-1 to TRBJ2-5, with D possibly being TRBD1 (5 bases). Per the germline V gene, CDR1 is KGHDR and CDR2 is SFDVKD. The CDR3 runs to 14 residues. V gave up 2 bases and J gave up 2 bases, with 8 bases separating them. The CDR3 DNA reads as TGTGCCACCAGTGATTCCCCAGGGCAAGAGACCCAGTACTTC. This encodes CATSDSPGQETQYF.

V gene TRBV30 combines with J gene TRBJ1-3; D gene unclear. Trimming removed 5 bases at V and 2 bases at J, with 16 bases between. Per germline, CDR1 GTSNPN and CDR2 SVGIG (reference sequence). The CDR3 covers 15 residues. CDR3 residues: CAWDPTRGPGNTIYF. In nucleotides, the CDR3 is TGTGCCTGGGATCCAACCCGAGGCCCTGGAAACACCATATATTTT.

This clone was counted between two and nine times. The genes are TRBV5-1 and TRBJ2-1; D call uncertain. Germline V gives CDR1 SGHRS, CDR2 YFSETQ. The CDR3 has 12 residues. V lost 5 bases and J 5 bases, leaving 8 bases between the germline ends. CDR3 DNA sequence: TGCGCCAGCAGACTGCCTCACAATGAGCAGTTCTTC. It yields the protein CASRLPHNEQFF. Filled out from reference TRBV5-1 and TRBJ2-1, the complete variable domain reads KAGVTQTPRYLIKTRGQQVTLSCSPISGHRSVSWYQQTPGQGLQFLFEYFSETQRNKGNFPGRFSGRQFSNSRSEMNVSTLELGDSALYLCASRLPHNEQFFGPGTRLTVL.

The J gene is TRBJ1-1, the V gene TRBV5-4; tentatively, D is TRBD1 (6 bases). V was trimmed by 0 bases and J by 10 bases, leaving 13 bases between them. Germline lookup yields CDR1 SGHNT and CDR2 YYREEE (reference sequence). The CDR3 spans 13 residues. The DNA of the CDR3 is TGTGCCAGCAGCTTGGTCGGGGGGCGAGGAGCTTTCTTT. This gives the protein CASSLVGGRGAFF.

This chain uses TRBV3-1 (or the pseudogene TRBV3-2) with TRBJ2-3; D gene unclear. V was trimmed by 0 bases and J by 6 bases, leaving 13 bases between them. In germline, CDR1 is LGHDT, CDR2 YNNKEL (reference sequence). This CDR3 contains 15 residues. This CDR3 is CASSQDHGVEDTQYF. CDR3 DNA: TGTGCCAGCAGCCAAGATCACGGAGTGGAGGATACGCAGTATTTT.